Presented here are 10 T cell receptor beta chains from one specimen sequenced in a study of blood T cell repertoires in COVID-19. The method was immunoSEQ multiplex PCR; TCRdb's version includes in-frame clones alone and lacks a portion of them. This table holds approximately 190,000 clones, less than 90% found once. The specimen was PBMCs or T cells enriched from blood (not recorded which). All receptors come from a woman in her thirties who had been exposed to COVID-19.

The chain recombines TRBV6-5 with TRBJ2-1, with D perhaps TRBD1 (6 bases). The germline CDR1 and CDR2 sequences are MNHEY and SVGAGI. V was shortened by 8 bases and J by 8 bases, with 10 bases between the two germline ends. The CDR3 sequence is 11 residues long. CDR3: CASARGDEQFF. The CDR3 nucleotides are TGTGCCAGCGCCAGGGGCGATGAGCAGTTCTTC.

V usage is TRBV7-6 and J usage is TRBJ2-1; a possible D gene is TRBD2 (6 bases). Per the germline V gene, CDR1 is SGHVS and CDR2 is FNYEAQ. V was pared by 1 base and J by 9 bases, with 10 bases between. The CDR3 sequence is 13 residues long. This CDR3 is CASSLVRGVEQFF. CDR3 coding DNA: TGTGCCAGCAGCTTAGTGCGGGGCGTTGAGCAGTTCTTC. The complete variable domain, with remaining parts taken from reference TRBV7-6 and TRBJ2-1, reads GAGVSQSPRYKVTKRGQDVALRCDPISGHVSLYWYRQALGQGPEFLTYFNYEAQQDKSGLPNDRFSAERPEGSISTLTIQRTEQRDSAMYRCASSLVRGVEQFFGPGTRLTVL.

This clone appeared a single time. The gene calls are TRBV6-5 and TRBJ2-1, with D uncertain. This CDR3 spans 13 amino acids. From germline, CDR1 is MNHEY and CDR2 SVGAGI. Trimming stripped 2 bases from V and 5 bases from J, with 7 bases between. CDR3 loop: CASSYGRHNEQFF. Written as DNA, the CDR3 is TGTGCCAGCAGTTACGGCAGGCACAATGAGCAGTTCTTC.

V gene TRBV9 combines with J gene TRBJ1-3, with 7 positions matching TRBD1. Trimming removed 0 bases from V and 4 bases from J; junction bases left unmatched: 4. Per germline, CDR1 SGDLS and CDR2 YYNGEE. The CDR3 consists of 15 residues. CDR3 region: CASSVEGGSGNTIYF. In DNA, the CDR3 is TGTGCCAGCAGCGTAGAAGGGGGCTCGGGAAACACCATATATTTT.

This clone was counted a single time. The gene calls are TRBV11-3 and TRBJ2-2; TRBD1 aligns across 7 bases. The germline gives CDR1 SGHNT, CDR2 YENEEA. V shed 5 bases and J 1 base; nucleotides not matched to a gene: 7. This CDR3 contains 16 residues. The CDR3 spells CASSHFRGKNTGELFF. The DNA of the CDR3 is TGTGCCAGCAGCCATTTCAGGGGGAAGAACACCGGGGAGCTGTTTTTT.

In this sample, this clone turned up once. The rearrangement uses TRBV30 and TRBJ1-5; the match to TRBD1 covers 9 bases. The V and J ends lost 8 bases and 9 bases, in that order; junction bases with no gene match: 11. Germline lookup yields CDR1 GTSNPN and CDR2 SVGIG (reference sequence). The CDR3 is 13 residues long. CDR3 nucleotide sequence: TGTGCCATGGGGGACAGGGAATTTGCGCCCCAGCATTTT. It yields the protein CAMGDREFAPQHF.

The chain combines TRBV10-1 with TRBJ1-2, with 8 bases fitting TRBD1. This CDR3 comprises 13 residues. Germline V gives CDR1 WNHNN, CDR2 SYGVQD (reference sequence). After removal of 6 bases from V and 7 bases from J, the junction contained 7 bases not matched to a gene. This CDR3 is CASSGDRTGGYTF. CDR3 in DNA: TGCGCCAGCAGCGGGGACAGGACGGGTGGCTACACCTTC.

The rearrangement joins TRBV30 to TRBJ2-7; possible D gene TRBD2, 6 bases. Germline CDR1 reads GTSNPN; CDR2 reads SVGIG (reference sequence). Trimming shortened V by 0 bases and J by 1 base, and 10 bases separated the two germline ends. This CDR3 region has 14 residues. The CDR3 region has the DNA TGTGCCTGGAGTGTGATGACTAGTTCCTACGAGCAGTACTTC. It specifies CAWSVMTSSYEQYF.

This chain joins TRBV29-1 and TRBJ2-1; 9 positions agree with TRBD2. The germline V gene has CDR1 SQVTM and CDR2 ANQGSEA. The CDR3 length is 14 residues. V lost 6 bases and J lost 0; bases outside the gene matches: 3. The CDR3 protein is CSVTSGSSYNEQFF. The CDR3 coding sequence is TGCAGCGTGACTAGCGGTAGCTCCTACAATGAGCAGTTCTTC.

The rearrangement uses TRBV3-1 (or the pseudogene TRBV3-2) and TRBJ1-1, with a possible D match to TRBD1 (6 bases). V was shortened by 2 bases and J by 1 base, with 8 bases between the two germline ends. The germline CDR1 and CDR2 sequences are LGHDT and YNNKEL (reference sequence). There are 14 residues in the CDR3. CDR3 bases: TGTGCCAGCAGCCAATGGACAGAGAACACTGAAGCTTTCTTT. It codes for CASSQWTENTEAFF.